A single sample gave rise to the 4 T cell receptor beta chains below, sequenced in a study of T cell repertoires in cytomegalovirus infection. TCRdb analysed the reads with MiXCR anew, one entry per CDR3 protein. The sample lists around 740,000 distinct CDR3 sequences; approximately 40% were seen once. The sequencing input was PBMCs. These receptors came from a human donor in good health (CMV status not recorded). Some clones in this sample may be carry-over from other donors' samples.

This sequence joins TRBV28 and TRBJ2-1, with TRBD1 as a possible D gene (6 bases). The germline gives CDR1 MDHEN, CDR2 SYDVKM. Trimming pared 2 bases from V and 2 bases from J, leaving 10 bases between. This CDR3 contains 15 residues. In nucleotides, the CDR3 is TGTGCCAGCAGTTTACCCAGGGGCCCCTACAATGAGCAGTTCTTC. It is translated as CASSLPRGPYNEQFF.

The V and J genes are TRBV7-9 and TRBJ1-6; D uncertain. Per the germline V gene, CDR1 is SEHNR and CDR2 is FQNEAQ (reference sequence). The V gene lost 6 bases and the J gene lost 8 bases, with 14 bases spanning the gap. This CDR3 has 14 amino acids. In DNA, the CDR3 is TGTGCCAGCAGTAGCATGCGGTACGATTCACCCCTCCACTTT. Amino acid sequence: CASSSMRYDSPLHF.

The chain employs TRBV5-1 and TRBJ1-6; D uncertain. The V end was cut by 4 bases, the J end by 5 bases, with 4 bases between. Germline V gene sequence: CDR1 SGHRS, CDR2 YFSETQ. This CDR3 spans 12 amino acids. The chain's CDR3 is CASSENNSPLHF. The DNA of the CDR3 is TGCGCCAGCAGCGAAAATAATTCACCCCTCCACTTT. The whole variable domain, filled in from reference TRBV5-1 and TRBJ1-6, reads KAGVTQTPRYLIKTRGQQVTLSCSPISGHRSVSWYQQTPGQGLQFLFEYFSETQRNKGNFPGRFSGRQFSNSRSEMNVSTLELGDSALYLCASSENNSPLHFGNGTRLTVT.

V usage is TRBV7-9 and J usage is TRBJ1-1, with TRBD1 as a possible D gene (5 bases). The germline CDR1 and CDR2 sequences are SEHNR and FQNEAQ (reference sequence). V lost 1 base and J lost 2, with 14 bases in between. The CDR3 runs 16 residues. This CDR3 reads CASSLGVMTDNTEAFF. The CDR3 nucleotides are TGTGCCAGCAGCTTAGGAGTGATGACAGACAACACTGAAGCTTTCTTT.